The sequence of this TCR beta chain was determined in a study of CD8+ T cells in alopecia areata. Germline V CDR1 and CDR2: SQVTM, ANQGSEA. The V end was cut by 7 bases, the J end by 5 bases, with 17 bases between. This CDR3 contains 13 residues. As the sequencing template, cDNA was produced by extracting RNA and reverse transcribing it. Assay: immunoSEQ multiplex PCR; the TCRdb copy retains only in-frame clones and omits some. The table lists more than 95,000 clones, less than 45% of them singletons. The source is a human donor with alopecia areata. The chain employs TRBV29-1 and TRBJ1-1, with D possibly being TRBD1 (6 bases). The specimen was CD4+ T cells sorted from blood. The CDR3, as DNA: TGCAGCGCACTCGGGGGGGCAAAAACTGAAGCTTTCTTT. Residues: CSALGGAKTEAFF.